The clone carrying this T cell receptor (beta chain) occurred once. The antigen is undetermined. Profiling relied on immunoSEQ multiplex PCR, and the TCRdb table lists in-frame clones only, not all of them. The sample holds 120,000 or so clones; more than 70% are singletons and the top ten take approximately 5.4%. This record belongs to a study of T cell responses to AZD1222 COVID-19 vaccine. The study's findings and limits: Targets within unmutated variant regions were reportedly found for nearly half of spike-specific TCRs. Donors were mostly white British, more females; clonal diversity possibly underestimated. Mapped onto spike, vaccine-associated CD4 TCRs spanned it and were dominant at 160-218 and 743-854. Seropositivity was recorded at baseline in only 6 or 7 AZD1222 recipients.

Between the trimmed V and J ends, which lost 0 bases and 9 bases, there was a span of 6 bases. CDR1 and CDR2 from the germline V gene are LGHDT and YNNKEL (reference sequence). The CDR3 totals 13 residues. The origin of this receptor is an adult in good health. The starting material was peripheral blood, obtained on day 0 of AZD1222 vaccination. The gene calls are TRBV3-1 (or the pseudogene TRBV3-2) and TRBJ1-6; D is unclear. CDR3 nucleotide sequence: TGTGCCAGCAGCCAAGATGAGGTTTCACCCCTCCACTTT. This gives the protein CASSQDEVSPLHF.